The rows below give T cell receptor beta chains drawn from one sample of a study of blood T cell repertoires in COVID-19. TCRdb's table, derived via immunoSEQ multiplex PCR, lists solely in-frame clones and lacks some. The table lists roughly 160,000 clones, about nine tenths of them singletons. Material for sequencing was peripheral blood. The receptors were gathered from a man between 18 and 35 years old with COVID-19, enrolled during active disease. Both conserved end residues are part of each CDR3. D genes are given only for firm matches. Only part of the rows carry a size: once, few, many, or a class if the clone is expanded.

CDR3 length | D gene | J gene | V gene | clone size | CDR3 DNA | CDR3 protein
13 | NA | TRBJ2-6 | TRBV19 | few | TGTGCCAGCTCGAGGGCTGGGGCCAACGTCCTGACTTTC | CASSRAGANVLTF
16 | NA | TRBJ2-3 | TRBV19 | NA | TGTGCCAGTAGTAGGCAGGGAAAAACTAGCACAGATACGCAGTATTTT | CASSRQGKTSTDTQYF
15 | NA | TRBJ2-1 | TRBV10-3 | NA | TGTGCCATCAGTGAGCGCGGACTAAACTACAATGAGCAGTTCTTC | CAISERGLNYNEQFF
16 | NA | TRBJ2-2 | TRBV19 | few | TGTGCCAGTAGCTCCACGCGACGAATGAGGGACGGGGAGCTGTTTTTT | CASSSTRRMRDGELFF
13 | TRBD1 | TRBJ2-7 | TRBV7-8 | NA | TGTGCCAGCAGCAGGACAGGGGGCTACGAGCAGTACTTC | CASSRTGGYEQYF
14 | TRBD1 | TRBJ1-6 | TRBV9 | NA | TGTGCCAGCAGCGCAAACAGGGGAAACTCACCCCTCCACTTT | CASSANRGNSPLHF
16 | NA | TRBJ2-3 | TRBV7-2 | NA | TGTGCCAGCAGCTTAGCAGCACAGGGCTCCACAGATACGCAGTATTTT | CASSLAAQGSTDTQYF
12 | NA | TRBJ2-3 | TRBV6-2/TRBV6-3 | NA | TGTGCCAGCAGCCCCTATGTTAATACGCAGTATTTT | CASSPYVNTQYF
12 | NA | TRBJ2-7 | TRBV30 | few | TGTGCCTGGACCTCTCCGTCCTACGAGCAGTACTTC | CAWTSPSYEQYF
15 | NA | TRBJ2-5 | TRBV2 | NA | TGTGCCAGCTCAGAGCCCAGGCAGACTAAAGAGACCCAGTACTTC | CASSEPRQTKETQYF
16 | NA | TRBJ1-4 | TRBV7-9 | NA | TGTGCCAGCAGCTCTCTGACCGGGGTAACTAATGAAAAACTGCTTTTT | CASSSLTGVTNEKLLF
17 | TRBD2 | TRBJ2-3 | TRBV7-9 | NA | TGTGCCAGCAGCTTTGGGACTAGCGGGAGGATAACAGATACGCAGTATTTT | CASSFGTSGRITDTQYF
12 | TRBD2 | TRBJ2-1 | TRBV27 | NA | TGTGCCAGCAGTTTCCTTAGCGGGAGCCAGATCTTC | CASSFLSGSQIF
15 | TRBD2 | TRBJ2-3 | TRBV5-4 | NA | TGTGCCAGCAGTGGCGAGCGGGGGGCCGCAGATACGCAGTATTTT | CASSGERGAADTQYF
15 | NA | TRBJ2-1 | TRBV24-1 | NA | TGTGCCACCAGTGACCGGGGGGCGATTTACAATGAGCAGTTCTTC | CATSDRGAIYNEQFF
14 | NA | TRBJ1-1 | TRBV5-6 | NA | TGTGCCAGCAGCTCGCCCACTGAGAGGTTCGAAGCTTTCTTT | CASSSPTERFEAFF
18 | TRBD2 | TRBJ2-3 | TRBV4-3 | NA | TGCGCCAGCAGCCAAGAGAGACTAGCGGAGGGTGTCGCAGATACGCAGTATTTT | CASSQERLAEGVADTQYF
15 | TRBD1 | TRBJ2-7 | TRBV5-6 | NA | TGTGCCAGCAGCTTGGGTGGGACAGCCCGCTACGAGCAGTACTTC | CASSLGGTARYEQYF